This entry lists 30 T cell receptor beta chains sequenced from one sample in a study of T-cell memory formation after mild COVID-19. TCRdb redid the calling of the 5' RACE reads with MiXCR, one entry per CDR3 protein. The table shows 55,000 to 80,000 distinct CDR3 sequences, with less than 9.5% occurring only once. Sequencing input: PBMCs or a T cell subset sorted from them (not recorded which). These receptors originate from a man aged 18 to 29 who had mild COVID-19 (a few samples of this study predate the infection). Cell type and time point are not known.

This clonotype was observed a handful of times. The V call is TRBV6-1, the J call TRBJ1-1, with TRBD1 as a possible D gene (5 bases). CDR1 and CDR2 (germline): MNHNS, SASEGT. The ends were cut back, 7 bases at V and 3 bases at J, with 12 bases in the middle. The CDR3 length is 13 residues. CDR3 protein: CASKSGIDTEAFF. In DNA, the CDR3 is TGTGCCAGCAAATCAGGGATAGACACTGAAGCTTTCTTT.

This clonotype has just a few counts. CDR3 loop: CASSEDAGRGYYEQYV. The CDR3 coding sequence is TGTGCCAGCAGTGAAGATGCGGGGAGGGGGTACTACGAGCAGTACGTC. The rearrangement joins TRBV6-1 to TRBJ2-7, with a possible D match to TRBD2 (7 bases). V dropped 1 base and J dropped 3 bases, with 16 bases sitting between them. The germline V gene encodes CDR1 MNHNS and CDR2 SASEGT. The length of the CDR3 is 16 residues.

In this sample, this clonotype turned up a few times. This chain uses TRBV28 with TRBJ2-6, with D perhaps TRBD2 (5 bases). V was cut by 11 bases and J by 0 bases, with 11 bases left in between. This CDR3 comprises 14 residues. Per germline, CDR1 MDHEN and CDR2 SYDVKM. This CDR3 reads CAASRGSGANVLTF. The CDR3 nucleotides are TGTGCCGCCAGTCGGGGCTCTGGGGCCAACGTCCTGACTTTC.

This sequence joins TRBV11-2 and TRBJ2-7, with 8 bases identical to TRBD1. Per germline, CDR1 SGHAT and CDR2 FQNNGV. V trimming: 3 bases; J trimming: 9 bases; junction bases outside the gene matches: 4. This CDR3 is 12 amino acids long. CDR3 region: CASSFGQGGQYF. The CDR3 nucleotides read TGTGCCAGCAGCTTCGGACAGGGCGGGCAGTACTTC.

This clonotype appeared many times. The rearrangement uses TRBV5-1 and TRBJ2-3, with D tentatively TRBD1 or TRBD2 (5 bases each). The V gene's germline CDR1 is SGHRS and CDR2 YFSETQ. The CDR3 is 16 residues long. V was trimmed by 0 bases and J by 7 bases, leaving 18 bases between them. The chain's CDR3 is CASSLVSSGRENTQYF. CDR3 nucleotide sequence: TGCGCCAGCAGCTTGGTGTCCAGCGGCAGGGAAAATACGCAGTATTTT.

This clonotype has more than one count but fewer than ten. The gene calls are TRBV12-3 or TRBV12-4 and TRBJ2-2; 8 nucleotides match TRBD1. The trim removed 3 bases at V and 4 bases at J, leaving 4 bases unmatched. The CDR3 runs to 15 residues. In DNA form, the CDR3 reads TGTGCCAGCAGTTTGGGGACAGGAGGCACCGGGGAGCTGTTTTTT. Translation: CASSLGTGGTGELFF.

The rearrangement joins TRBV6-5 to TRBJ1-1; D may be TRBD1 (5 bases). Trimming took 0 bases from V and 3 from J, leaving 11 bases between them. CDR1 MNHEY and CDR2 SVGAGI come from the germline V gene. The CDR3 sequence is 15 residues long. The CDR3 is CASSYSGGGDTEAFF. CDR3 sequence (DNA): TGTGCCAGCAGTTACTCCGGGGGAGGCGACACTGAAGCTTTCTTT.

This clonotype appeared many times. The chain recombines TRBV5-1 with TRBJ2-3; weak D call: TRBD2 (6 bases). Per germline, CDR1 SGHRS and CDR2 YFSETQ. V lost 5 bases, J lost 0 bases, and 10 bases lay in between. The CDR3 loop spans 14 amino acids. CDR3 sequence: CASRVAVSTDTQYF. Here the CDR3 DNA reads TGCGCCAGCAGAGTAGCGGTGAGCACAGATACGCAGTATTTT.

The rearrangement links TRBV2 to TRBJ1-2; TRBD1 agrees at 8 bases. J lost 3 bases, V lost 9 bases, and 6 bases had no gene match. Germline assignment: CDR1 SNHLY and CDR2 FYNNEI. This CDR3 has 13 amino acids. CDR3 DNA sequence: TGTGCCAGACGAGGACAGGGTCACTATGGCTACACCTTC. It is translated as CARRGQGHYGYTF.

This clonotype was seen ten or more times. The chain joins TRBV12-3 or TRBV12-4 to TRBJ2-2; D is possibly TRBD1 (6 bases). The CDR3 runs to 15 residues. V was pared by 4 bases and J by 5 bases, with 14 bases between. The CDR3 spells CASSSQGHTTGELFF. The DNA of the CDR3 is TGTGCCAGCAGTTCTCAGGGGCATACTACCGGGGAGCTGTTTTTT.

This chain links TRBV27 with TRBJ2-1, with a weak D call TRBD2 (6 bases). Trimming shortened V by 6 bases and J by 7 bases, and 25 bases separated the two germline ends. The CDR3 length is 17 residues. Germline lookup yields CDR1 MNHEY and CDR2 SMNVEV (reference sequence). The CDR3 DNA is TGTGCCAGCAGCCAACCAACTTCTAGGCGGGGTTGTAATGAGCAGTTCTTC. Protein sequence: CASSQPTSRRGCNEQFF.

This clonotype was observed many times. This chain uses TRBV20-1 with TRBJ2-7, with D tentatively TRBD1 (5 bases). Trimming left V 5 bases short and J 3 bases short, with 20 bases between. Germline V gives CDR1 DFQATT, CDR2 SNEGSKA (reference sequence). This CDR3 comprises 15 residues. The CDR3 nucleotides read TGCAGTGCTTCACCAAACCGGCTAGGGGACTACGAGCAGTACTTC. This encodes CSASPNRLGDYEQYF.

The chain links TRBV12-3 or TRBV12-4 to TRBJ1-5; a possible D gene is TRBD1 (5 bases). Trimming left V 3 bases short and J 5 bases short, with 8 bases between. This CDR3 comprises 13 residues. Here the CDR3 reads CASSFGRDQPQHF. The CDR3 DNA reads as TGTGCCAGCAGTTTCGGCAGGGATCAGCCCCAGCATTTT.

This clonotype occurred a few times. The chain carries TRBV6-6 and TRBJ1-1; D might be TRBD1 (5 bases). This CDR3 comprises 13 residues. Per germline, CDR1 MNHNY and CDR2 SVGAGI (reference sequence). Trimming shortened V by 7 bases and J by 3 bases, and 12 bases separated the two germline ends. The CDR3: CASTLQVYTEAFF. The DNA for the CDR3 is TGTGCCAGCACCTTACAGGTCTACACTGAAGCTTTCTTT.

This clonotype occurred many times. CDR3 amino acids: CATSASKDSARSGELFF. The CDR3 DNA reads as TGTGCCACCAGTGCCTCTAAGGACAGTGCGAGGTCCGGGGAGCTGTTTTTT. This chain links TRBV24-1 with TRBJ2-2; D perhaps matches TRBD1 (6 bases). The CDR3 consists of 17 residues. The ends were cut back, 5 bases at V and 6 bases at J, with 21 bases in the middle. Germline assignment: CDR1 KGHDR and CDR2 SFDVKD.

This clonotype was detected only a few times. This chain connects TRBV5-1 to TRBJ2-1, with 8 bases identical to TRBD2. CDR3 size: 16 residues. The V gene's germline CDR1 is SGHRS and CDR2 YFSETQ. V gave up 1 base and J gave up 3 bases; unmatched junction bases: 6. The CDR3 is CASSLFPGGNYNEQFF. The CDR3, as DNA: TGCGCCAGCAGCTTGTTTCCGGGGGGGAACTACAATGAGCAGTTCTTC.

This clonotype has more than one count but fewer than ten. The rearrangement uses TRBV20-1 and TRBJ2-5; a possible D gene is TRBD1 (6 bases). V lost 2 bases and J lost 7, with 17 bases in between. Per germline, CDR1 DFQATT and CDR2 SNEGSKA (reference sequence). The CDR3 totals 14 residues. The CDR3 DNA is TGCAGTGCTAGACGGGACGGCCCAGGGGTGACCCAGTACTTC. It yields the protein CSARRDGPGVTQYF.

The chain joins TRBV14 to TRBJ2-2; 9 bases are shared with TRBD1. Germline lookup yields CDR1 SGHDN and CDR2 FVKESK. The V gene end was trimmed by 4 bases and the J gene end by 4 bases; junction bases not matched to a gene: 7. CDR3 length: 16 residues. The CDR3 spells CASSPFGTGSTGELFF. DNA for the CDR3: TGTGCCAGCAGCCCCTTCGGGACAGGGAGCACCGGGGAGCTGTTTTTT.

This clonotype was seen ten or more times. The rearrangement links TRBV15 to TRBJ2-7, with no clear D. The ends were cut back, 5 bases at V and 0 bases at J, with 8 bases in the middle. The CDR3 is 13 residues long. Per the germline V gene, CDR1 is LNHNV and CDR2 is YYDKDF (reference sequence). The CDR3 DNA follows: TGTGCCACCAGCTTGTCAGTCTCCTACGAGCAGTACTTC. It encodes CATSLSVSYEQYF.

DNA for the CDR3: TGTGCCAGCAGATCACTAGCGGGGGGGCCAAGAGAGACCCAGTACTTC. Translating gives CASRSLAGGPRETQYF. The chain has TRBV7-2 and TRBJ2-5, with 13 bases aligning to TRBD2. CDR1 and CDR2 (germline): SGHTA, FQGNSA. J lost 4 bases, V lost 6 bases, and 8 bases had no gene match. CDR3 length: 16 amino acids.

This clonotype has ten or more counts. The chain links TRBV12-3 or TRBV12-4 to TRBJ2-1, with D possibly matching TRBD2 (6 bases). V gave up 2 bases and J gave up 10 bases, with 9 bases separating them. The CDR3 sequence is 12 residues long. CDR3 sequence: CASSLWSGEQFF. In DNA, the CDR3 is TGTGCCAGCAGTTTATGGAGCGGGGAGCAGTTCTTC.

This chain joins TRBV6-2 or TRBV6-3 and TRBJ2-1, with D maybe TRBD2 (5 bases). The CDR3 runs 15 residues. Germline loops: CDR1 MNHEY, CDR2 SVGEGT. V was clipped by 7 bases and J by 1 base, with 14 bases between them. The CDR3 is CASTQRRASYNEQFF. CDR3 bases: TGTGCCAGCACCCAGCGGCGGGCGTCCTACAATGAGCAGTTCTTC.

This clonotype was detected only a few times. The rearrangement uses TRBV6-5 and TRBJ1-6; 9 bases agree with TRBD1. This CDR3 has 15 residues. V gave up 5 bases and J gave up 5 bases; unmatched junction bases: 4. Germline V gives CDR1 MNHEY, CDR2 SVGAGI. In DNA form, the CDR3 reads TGTGCCAGCAGTCCCCGGGACAGGGATAATTCACCCCTCCACTTT. The encoded protein is CASSPRDRDNSPLHF.

Only a few counts were recorded for this clonotype. The J gene is TRBJ1-5, the V gene TRBV20-1; 8 nucleotides match TRBD1. Per germline, CDR1 DFQATT and CDR2 SNEGSKA (reference sequence). The CDR3 contains 14 residues. The trim removed 3 bases at V and 4 bases at J, leaving 5 bases unmatched. CDR3: CSASRGQGNQPQHF. The CDR3 DNA follows: TGCAGTGCTAGCAGGGGGCAAGGTAATCAGCCCCAGCATTTT.

This clonotype was seen only a few times. The genes are TRBV20-1 and TRBJ2-2; tentative D call: TRBD2 (7 bases). The germline V gene encodes CDR1 DFQATT and CDR2 SNEGSKA (reference sequence). Trimming cost V 0 bases and J 5 bases, with 19 bases left between them. CDR3 length: 17 residues. CDR3 loop: CSARDSSSGGGTGELFF. CDR3 bases: TGCAGTGCTAGAGATAGTAGTTCGGGGGGCGGAACCGGGGAGCTGTTTTTT.

This clonotype has just a few counts. This chain links TRBV18 with TRBJ2-7, with D maybe TRBD2 (6 bases). V lost 6 bases and J 2 bases, leaving 14 bases between the germline ends. CDR1 is KGHSH and CDR2 is LQKENI in the germline V gene. The CDR3 spans 14 residues. The CDR3 protein is CASSRWEDPYEQYF. The CDR3 DNA follows: TGTGCCAGCTCCCGCTGGGAGGACCCCTACGAGCAGTACTTC.

The V and J genes are TRBV3-1 and TRBJ2-7; TRBD2 matches at 12 bases. The ends lost 4 bases at V and 3 bases at J; junction bases unmatched: 10. CDR1 is LGHDT, CDR2 YNNKEL, per germline (reference sequence). The CDR3 totals 17 residues. DNA of the CDR3: TGTGCCAGCAGCCCTAGACTAGCGGGGGCTGAATTCTACGAGCAGTACTTC. Its translation is CASSPRLAGAEFYEQYF.

The rearrangement links TRBV12-3 or TRBV12-4 to TRBJ2-1; 7 bases agree with TRBD2. The length of the CDR3 is 17 residues. Germline trimming cut 3 bases from V and 4 bases from J; bases unmatched to any gene: 12. The chain's CDR3 is CASSFGGRAVVYNEQFF. The CDR3 nucleotides read TGTGCCAGCAGTTTCGGGGGGAGGGCGGTTGTGTACAATGAGCAGTTCTTC.

This rearrangement joins TRBV7-9 to TRBJ1-6; D is possibly TRBD1 (6 bases). Trimming removed 5 bases at V and 14 bases at J, with 13 bases between. The germline CDR1 and CDR2 sequences are SEHNR and FQNEAQ (reference sequence). The CDR3 consists of 12 residues. The CDR3 region has the DNA TGTGCCAGCAGCCAGCCAGGGGCCGCCCTCCACTTT. Protein sequence: CASSQPGAALHF.

Ten or more counts support this clonotype. The rearrangement links TRBV20-1 to TRBJ1-2, with D perhaps matching TRBD1 (6 bases). Trimming cost V 8 bases and J 1 base, with 17 bases left between them. The CDR3 is 14 residues long. The germline CDR1 and CDR2 sequences are DFQATT and SNEGSKA (reference sequence). The chain's CDR3 is CSSQPGGRNYGYTF. As DNA, the CDR3 is TGCAGTTCCCAACCCGGGGGGCGTAACTATGGCTACACCTTC.